A selection of T cell receptor beta chains follows, all from one sample in a study of metastatic and nonmetastatic thyroid tumors. TCRdb re-called the PCR reads with MiXCR. The table lists about 21,000 clones, approximately 32% of them singletons. Sequenced sample: adjacent normal tissue. The receptors come from a female donor with papillary thyroid cancer or a benign thyroid nodule (not recorded which). Some clones in this sample may be carry-over from other donors' samples. Each CDR3 is given with its conserved first and last residue. The D gene is left open where the match is weak. Clone sizes are given selectively: once, few, many, or a class where the clone is expanded.

V gene	clone size	D gene	J gene	CDR3 protein	CDR3 DNA
TRBV4-1	NA	TRBD1	TRBJ2-5	CASSQEVPGGVGGIETQYF	TGCGCCAGCAGCCAAGAGGTCCCAGGGGGCGTAGGGGGAATCGAGACCCAGTACTTC
TRBV6-4	NA	TRBD1	TRBJ1-1	CASSISGTGATEAFF	TGTGCCAGCAGTATTTCCGGGACAGGGGCCACTGAAGCTTTCTTT
TRBV6-4	medium-sized	TRBD1	TRBJ2-3	CASAADRGIDTQYF	TGTGCCAGCGCTGCGGACAGGGGAATAGATACGCAGTATTTT
TRBV15	medium-sized	NA	TRBJ1-2	CATSRDRRTAYGYTF	TGTGCCACCAGCAGAGATCGACGGACAGCCTATGGCTACACCTTC
TRBV14	many	TRBD1	TRBJ1-2	CASSQRQGSNYGYTF	TGTGCCAGCAGCCAAAGACAGGGCTCCAACTATGGCTACACCTTC
TRBV20-1	NA	TRBD2	TRBJ2-5	CSASGGGAQETQYF	TGCAGTGCTAGTGGCGGGGGGGCCCAAGAGACCCAGTACTTC
TRBV4-1	NA	NA	TRBJ1-2	CASSHIIGGRSYGYTF	TGCGCCAGCAGCCACATAATAGGGGGGCGCAGCTATGGCTACACCTTC
TRBV10-2	many	NA	TRBJ1-2	CASSESLTNRQRMDPYGYTF	TGCGCCAGCAGTGAGTCCTTGACGAACCGACAGCGAATGGATCCCTATGGCTACACCTTC
TRBV18	NA	TRBD2	TRBJ2-1	CASSPLAGEEEQFF	TGTGCCAGCTCACCACTAGCGGGGGAAGAGGAGCAGTTCTTC
TRBV18	many	NA	TRBJ1-1	CASSPGQMTEAFF	TGTGCCAGCTCACCCGGACAGATGACTGAAGCTTTCTTT
TRBV20-1	many	NA	TRBJ1-1	CILSGGGPMHGAFF	TGCATCCTCTCCGGGGGGGGGCCGATGCATGGAGCTTTCTTT
TRBV6-1	NA	NA	TRBJ2-7	CASSEAGLDEQYF	TGTGCCAGCAGTGAAGCAGGGCTGGACGAGCAGTACTTC
TRBV28	NA	TRBD1	TRBJ1-3	CASSPDRVGNTIYF	TGTGCCAGCAGTCCAGACAGGGTGGGAAACACCATATATTTT
TRBV6-2/TRBV6-3	few	TRBD1	TRBJ2-7	CASSYSDRVYF	TGTGCCAGCAGTTACTCGGACAGGGTCTACTTC
TRBV7-8	NA	NA	TRBJ1-5	CAGSTGNQPQHF	TGTGCCGGCAGCACGGGCAATCAGCCCCAGCATTTT
TRBV6-5	NA	NA	TRBJ1-1	CASSYRPSKTEAFF	TGTGCCAGCAGTTACCGACCCTCGAAAACTGAAGCTTTCTTT
TRBV11-2	NA	TRBD1	TRBJ2-1	CASSFVQGSNNEQFF	TGTGCCAGCAGCTTCGTACAGGGGAGCAACAATGAGCAGTTCTTC
TRBV6-1	NA	TRBD1	TRBJ1-6	CASTVGQPLNSPLHF	TGTGCCAGCACAGTGGGACAGCCCCTTAATTCACCCCTCCACTTT
TRBV6-1	few	TRBD1	TRBJ1-6	CASSEGSGGAGPPLHF	TGTGCCAGCAGCGAGGGTTCAGGGGGCGCGGGTCCACCCCTCCACTTT
TRBV20-1	NA	NA	TRBJ1-2	CSARDPSSLYGYTF	TGCAGTGCCAGAGATCCGTCCAGCCTCTATGGCTACACCTTC
TRBV2	few	NA	TRBJ1-6	CASSEAGSYNSPLHF	TGTGCCAGCAGTGAAGCCGGCTCCTATAATTCACCCCTCCACTTT
TRBV5-1	NA	NA	TRBJ2-5	CASSLSQGGRETQYF	TGCGCCAGCAGCTTGTCACAGGGAGGTCGGGAGACCCAGTACTTC
TRBV6-2/TRBV6-3	NA	NA	TRBJ1-5	CASRLYIRKVWKIGNQPQHF	TGTGCCAGCAGACTCTATATCAGGAAAGTATGGAAAATTGGAAATCAGCCCCAGCATTTT
TRBV5-1	medium-sized	NA	TRBJ1-3	CASSLSDRLAGNTIYF	TGCGCCAGCAGCTTGAGTGACAGGTTGGCTGGAAACACCATATATTTT
TRBV6-1	NA	NA	TRBJ1-1	CASKRGENTEAFF	TGTGCCAGCAAACGGGGGGAGAACACTGAAGCTTTCTTT
TRBV6-1	NA	TRBD1	TRBJ2-2	CASMGTGRNTGELFF	TGTGCCAGCATGGGGACAGGGAGGAACACCGGGGAGCTGTTTTTT
TRBV12-3/TRBV12-4	medium-sized	TRBD2	TRBJ2-1	CASSPSGGFAYNEQFF	TGTGCCAGCAGCCCCAGCGGGGGGTTCGCCTACAATGAGCAGTTCTTC
TRBV7-2	NA	NA	TRBJ1-1	CASSLGVSTEAFF	TGTGCCAGCAGCTTGGGGGTCTCCACTGAAGCTTTCTTT
TRBV9	few	NA	TRBJ2-3	CASSVAASTDTQYF	TGTGCCAGCAGCGTAGCGGCTAGCACAGATACGCAGTATTTT